Sequencing of this T cell receptor (beta chain) was carried out in a study of blood T cell repertoires in COVID-19. Whole-study context: Specimens from acute and convalescent COVID-19 originated in the United States, Italy and Spain.

V was trimmed by 2 bases and J by 6 bases, leaving 22 bases between them. CDR3 size: 17 residues. Germline lookup yields CDR1 SNHLY and CDR2 FYNNEI. Original processing methods: The assay estimated nucleated cells by amplifying reference gene primers. The protocol was immunoSEQ multiplex PCR, while the TCRdb copy is restricted to in-frame clones and leaves out a portion. From that table come the V and J calls and clone size; the DNA was used to work out D and trimming. The sample lists approximately 150,000 clones; approximately 86% were seen once. Seattle's enrolled individuals joined amid active infection and were then monitored longitudinally.

The source of this sequence is a woman of 80 years or more with COVID-19, enrolled during active disease. The V and J genes are TRBV2 and TRBJ1-1; TRBD1 might be the D (5 bases). Sequenced material: peripheral blood. CDR3 nucleotides: TGTGCCAGCAGTGAACCGGCAGGGCTTAACGGGAGGTCTGAAGCTTTCTTT. This sequence encodes CASSEPAGLNGRSEAFF.